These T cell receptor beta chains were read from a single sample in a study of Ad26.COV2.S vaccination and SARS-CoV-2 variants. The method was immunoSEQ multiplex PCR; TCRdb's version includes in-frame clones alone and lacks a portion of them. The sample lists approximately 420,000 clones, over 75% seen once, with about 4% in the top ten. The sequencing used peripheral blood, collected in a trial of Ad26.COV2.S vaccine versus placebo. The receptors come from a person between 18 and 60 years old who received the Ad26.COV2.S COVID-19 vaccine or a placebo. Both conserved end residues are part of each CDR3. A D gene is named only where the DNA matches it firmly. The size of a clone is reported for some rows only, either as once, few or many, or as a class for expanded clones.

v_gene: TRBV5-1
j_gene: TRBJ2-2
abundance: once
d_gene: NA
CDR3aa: CASSGQGMTGELFF
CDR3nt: TGCGCCAGCAGTGGGCAGGGGATGACCGGGGAGCTGTTTTTT

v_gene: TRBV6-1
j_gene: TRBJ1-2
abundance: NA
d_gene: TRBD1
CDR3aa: CASSEVGGRNYGYTF
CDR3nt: TGTGCCAGCAGTGAAGTAGGGGGCAGAAACTATGGCTACACCTTC

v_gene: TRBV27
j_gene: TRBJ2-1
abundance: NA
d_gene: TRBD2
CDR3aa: CASGKRGPANEQFF
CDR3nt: TGTGCCAGCGGAAAGCGGGGGCCTGCCAATGAGCAGTTCTTC

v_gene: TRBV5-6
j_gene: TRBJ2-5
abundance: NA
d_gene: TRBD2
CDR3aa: CASSLAPGGGETQYF
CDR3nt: TGTGCCAGCAGCTTGGCACCGGGCGGGGGAGAGACCCAGTACTTC

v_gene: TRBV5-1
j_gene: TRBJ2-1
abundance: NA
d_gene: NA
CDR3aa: CASSYSTPSNEQFF
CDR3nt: TGCGCCAGCAGCTACTCTACCCCCTCCAATGAGCAGTTCTTC

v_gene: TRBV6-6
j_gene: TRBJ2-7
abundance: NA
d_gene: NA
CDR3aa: CASSYDVSRGAEQYF
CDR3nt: TGTGCCAGCAGTTATGATGTCAGCAGGGGCGCCGAGCAGTACTTC

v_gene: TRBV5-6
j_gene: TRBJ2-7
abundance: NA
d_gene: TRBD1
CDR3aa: CASSPPGTGSGEQYF
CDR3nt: TGTGCCAGCAGCCCCCCGGGGACAGGGTCGGGTGAGCAGTACTTC

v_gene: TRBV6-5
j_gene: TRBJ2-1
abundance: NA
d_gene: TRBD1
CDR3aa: CASSTDRETEQFF
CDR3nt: TGTGCCAGCAGCACCGACAGGGAAACGGAGCAGTTCTTC

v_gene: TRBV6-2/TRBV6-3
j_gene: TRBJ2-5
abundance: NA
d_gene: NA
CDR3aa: CASSYVGETQYF
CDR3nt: TGTGCCAGCAGTTACGTGGGGGAGACCCAGTACTTC

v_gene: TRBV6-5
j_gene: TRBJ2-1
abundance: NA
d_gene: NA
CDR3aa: CASVSGGRYNEQFF
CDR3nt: TGTGCCAGTGTTTCTGGGGGGCGATACAATGAGCAGTTCTTC

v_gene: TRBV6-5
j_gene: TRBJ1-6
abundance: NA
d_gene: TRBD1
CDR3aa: CASSRGTGGVGPLHF
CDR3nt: TGTGCCAGCAGCCGAGGGACAGGGGGAGTGGGACCCCTCCACTTT

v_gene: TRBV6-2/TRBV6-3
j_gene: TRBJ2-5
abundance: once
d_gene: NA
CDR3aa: CASSRAGQETQYF
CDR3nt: TGTGCCAGCAGCCGTGCCGGTCAAGAGACCCAGTACTTC

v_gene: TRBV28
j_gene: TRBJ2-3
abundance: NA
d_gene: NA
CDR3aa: CASSLGRGEAFLRTDTQYF
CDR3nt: TGTGCCAGCAGTTTAGGGAGGGGGGAGGCGTTTTTGCGCACAGATACGCAGTATTTT

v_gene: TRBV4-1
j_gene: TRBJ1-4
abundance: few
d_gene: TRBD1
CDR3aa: CASSHMGQGDEKLFF
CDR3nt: TGCGCCAGCAGCCATATGGGACAGGGGGATGAAAAACTGTTTTTT

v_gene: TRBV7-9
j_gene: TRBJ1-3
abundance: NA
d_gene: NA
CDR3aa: CASSSGRRTGNTIYF
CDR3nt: TGTGCCAGCAGCTCAGGACGGCGCACTGGAAACACCATATATTTT

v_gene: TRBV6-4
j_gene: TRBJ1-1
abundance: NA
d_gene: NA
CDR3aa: CASSPISGTEAFF
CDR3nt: TGTGCCAGCAGCCCTATCTCGGGAACTGAAGCTTTCTTT

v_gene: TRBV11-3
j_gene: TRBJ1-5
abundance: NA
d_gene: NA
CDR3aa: CASSPPALSNQPQHF
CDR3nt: TGTGCCAGCAGCCCCCCCGCACTTAGCAATCAGCCCCAGCATTTT

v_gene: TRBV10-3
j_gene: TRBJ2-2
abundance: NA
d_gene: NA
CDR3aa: CAISADSNTGELFF
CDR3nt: TGTGCCATCAGTGCCGACAGTAACACCGGGGAGCTGTTTTTT